Listed here is a single T cell receptor (beta chain). This sample is drawn from a study of shared clonotypes between healthy human individuals. Some clones are missing from TCRdb's copy, which holds only in-frame ones; the method was immunoSEQ multiplex PCR. The table records about 2 million clones, approximately 95% of them present only once. Positive CCR7 selection of CD45RO-negative cells yielded the naive CD8 cells, and terminally differentiated effector memory CD45RA+ cells were excluded. Germline V gene lookup returns CDR1 SGDLS and CDR2 YYNGEE. CDR3 length: 13 amino acids. V lost 4 bases and J lost 8, with 12 bases in between.

The chain joins TRBV9 to TRBJ1-4; TRBD1 might be the D (6 bases). The TCR comes from a man between 18 and 35 years old in good health. The sequenced material came from naive CD8+ T cells sorted from blood. CDR3 region: CASSSGDSEKLFF. In DNA form, the CDR3 reads TGTGCCAGCAGCTCAGGGGATTCGGAAAAACTGTTTTTT.